These 5 T cell receptor beta chains were sequenced from one sample in a study of tumor-infiltrating lymphocytes in localized non-small cell lung cancer (dated by TCRdb to the early 2020s). The library was prepared using the immunoSEQ multiplex PCR assay. The clones in this table, taken by TCRdb from immuneACCESS, are in-frame only. Not every clone is retained; where verified, under half of the shortfall comes from an unresolved V gene, and the cause of the rest is unknown. Across this sample there are some 6,600 clones, with around 74% seen only once. Clones ranked in the top ten supply approximately 12% of the sample. The specimen was lung tumor tissue. Every receptor here comes from a human donor with non-small cell lung cancer.

This clone has just one count. V and J are TRBV7-9 and TRBJ1-1; TRBD1 agrees at 7 bases. The CDR3 is 13 amino acids. Germline CDR1 reads SEHNR; CDR2 reads FQNEAQ (reference sequence). Unmatched junction bases numbered 8, after V lost 3 bases and J lost 10 bases. The CDR3 reads CASSFGTETPAFF. The CDR3 DNA reads as TGTGCCAGCAGCTTCGGGACAGAGACTCCAGCTTTCTTT.

In this sample, this clone turned up a few times. This chain's CDR3 is CASSQISSDTQYF. The DNA of the CDR3 is TGTGCCAGCAGCCAAATCTCCTCGGATACGCAGTATTTT. The V and J genes are TRBV11-2 and TRBJ2-3, with D hard to call. Deletions cut 5 bases from V and 6 bases from J, with 12 bases between. The length of the CDR3 is 13 residues. The germline V gene has CDR1 SGHAT and CDR2 FQNNGV. Based on the CDR3 plus reference TRBV11-2 and TRBJ2-3, the full variable domain is EAGVAQSPRYKIIEKRQSVAFWCNPISGHATLYWYQQILGQGPKLLIQFQNNGVVDDSQLPKDRFSAERLKGVDSTLKIQPAKLEDSAVYLCASSQISSDTQYFGPGTRLTVL.

This chain uses TRBV18 with TRBJ1-1; D is unclear. The CDR3 totals 13 residues. V was pared by 2 bases and J by 0 bases, with 4 bases between. From germline, CDR1 is KGHSH and CDR2 LQKENI. This CDR3 reads CASSPDLNTEAFF. The CDR3 nucleotides are TGTGCCAGCTCACCAGACCTGAACACTGAAGCTTTCTTT.

This clone appeared a few times. The rearrangement links TRBV27 to TRBJ2-2; the D call may be TRBD1 or TRBD2 (5 bases each). Trimming took 7 bases from V and 5 from J, leaving 17 bases between them. This CDR3 comprises 15 residues. Per the germline V gene, CDR1 is MNHEY and CDR2 is SMNVEV (reference sequence). Here the CDR3 reads CASTPGDGRTGELFF. In DNA form, the CDR3 reads TGTGCCAGCACCCCCGGGGACGGAAGGACCGGGGAGCTGTTTTTT.

This clone is a singleton in its sample. The V gene is TRBV4-1, the J gene TRBJ2-1; the match to TRBD1 covers 8 bases. Germline V lookup: CDR1 MGHRA, CDR2 YSYEKL. The V and J ends lost 1 base and 14 bases, in that order; junction bases with no gene match: 10. The CDR3 runs 14 residues. The CDR3 region is CASSQALGTGMKFF. The DNA of the CDR3 is TGCGCCAGCAGCCAAGCCCTTGGGACAGGAATGAAGTTCTTC.